This T cell receptor beta chain emerged from a study of early T cells in non-severe SARS-CoV-2 infection. Study-wide context: Investigators sequenced bulk RNA drawn from unsorted whole blood, and chains remained unpaired.

V dropped 2 bases and J dropped 2 bases, with 7 bases sitting between them. The CDR3 contains 13 residues. Researchers tagged individual cDNA molecules with unique molecular identifiers. TCRdb used MiXCR to reprocess the 5' RACE reads, holding one entry per CDR3 protein. This sample has about 83,000 distinct CDR3 sequences, with 8% to 13% found just once. Ten or more counts support this clonotype. The TCR originated in an adult who was a healthcare worker with PCR-confirmed SARS-CoV-2 infection or an uninfected control (not recorded which). This chain connects TRBV12-3 or TRBV12-4 to TRBJ2-7; no reliable D call. This sample comprised whole blood, obtained at baseline. The CDR3 DNA follows: TGTGCCAGCAGTTTAACTAACCCCTACGAGCAGTACTTC. This encodes CASSLTNPYEQYF.